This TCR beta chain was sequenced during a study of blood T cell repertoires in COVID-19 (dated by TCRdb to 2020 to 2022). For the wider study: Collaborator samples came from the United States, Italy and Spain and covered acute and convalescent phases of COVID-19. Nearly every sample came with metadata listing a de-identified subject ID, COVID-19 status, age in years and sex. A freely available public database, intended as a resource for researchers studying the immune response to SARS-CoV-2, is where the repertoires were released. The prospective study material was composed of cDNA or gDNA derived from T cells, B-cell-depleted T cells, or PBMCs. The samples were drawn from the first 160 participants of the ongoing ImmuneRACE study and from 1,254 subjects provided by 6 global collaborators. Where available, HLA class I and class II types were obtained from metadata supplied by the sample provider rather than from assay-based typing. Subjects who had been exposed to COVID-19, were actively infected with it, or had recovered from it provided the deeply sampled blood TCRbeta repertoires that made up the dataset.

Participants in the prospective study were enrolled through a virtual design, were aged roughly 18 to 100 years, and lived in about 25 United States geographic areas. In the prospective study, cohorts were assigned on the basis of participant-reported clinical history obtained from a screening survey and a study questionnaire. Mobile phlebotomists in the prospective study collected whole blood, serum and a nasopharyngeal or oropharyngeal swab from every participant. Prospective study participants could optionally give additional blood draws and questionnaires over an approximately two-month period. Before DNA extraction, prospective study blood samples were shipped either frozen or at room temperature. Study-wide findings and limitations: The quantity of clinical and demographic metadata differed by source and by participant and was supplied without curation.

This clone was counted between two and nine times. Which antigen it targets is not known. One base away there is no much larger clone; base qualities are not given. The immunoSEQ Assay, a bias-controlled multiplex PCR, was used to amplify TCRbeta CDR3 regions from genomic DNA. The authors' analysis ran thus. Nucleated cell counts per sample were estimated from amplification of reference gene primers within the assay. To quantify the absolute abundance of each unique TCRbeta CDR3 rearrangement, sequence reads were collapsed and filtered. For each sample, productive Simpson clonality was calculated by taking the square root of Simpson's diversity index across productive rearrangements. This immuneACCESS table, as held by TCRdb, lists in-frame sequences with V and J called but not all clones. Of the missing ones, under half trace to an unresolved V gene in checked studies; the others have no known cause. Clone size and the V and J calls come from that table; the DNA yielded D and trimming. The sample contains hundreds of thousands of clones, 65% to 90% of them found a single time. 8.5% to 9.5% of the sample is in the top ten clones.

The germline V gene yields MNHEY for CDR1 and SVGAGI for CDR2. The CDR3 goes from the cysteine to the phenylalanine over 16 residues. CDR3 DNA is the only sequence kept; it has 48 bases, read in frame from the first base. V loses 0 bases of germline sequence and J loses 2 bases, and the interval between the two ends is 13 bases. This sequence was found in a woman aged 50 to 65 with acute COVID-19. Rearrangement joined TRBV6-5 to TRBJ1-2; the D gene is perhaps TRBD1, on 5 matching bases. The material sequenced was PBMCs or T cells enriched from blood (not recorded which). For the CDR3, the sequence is CASSYSVADRNYGYTF. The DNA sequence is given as TGTGCCAGCAGTTACTCTGTCGCCGACAGAAACTATGGCTACACCTTC.